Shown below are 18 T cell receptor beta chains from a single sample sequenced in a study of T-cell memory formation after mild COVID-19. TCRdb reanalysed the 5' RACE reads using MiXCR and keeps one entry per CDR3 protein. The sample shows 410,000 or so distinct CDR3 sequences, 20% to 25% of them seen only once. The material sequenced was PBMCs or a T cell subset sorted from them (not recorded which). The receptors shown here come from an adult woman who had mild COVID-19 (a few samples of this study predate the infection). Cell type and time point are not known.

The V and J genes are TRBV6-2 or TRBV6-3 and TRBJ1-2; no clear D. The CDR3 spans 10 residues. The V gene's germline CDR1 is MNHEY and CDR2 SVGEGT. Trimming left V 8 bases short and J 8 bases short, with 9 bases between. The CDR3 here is CASGWSGYTF. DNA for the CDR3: TGTGCCAGCGGTTGGTCCGGCTACACCTTC.

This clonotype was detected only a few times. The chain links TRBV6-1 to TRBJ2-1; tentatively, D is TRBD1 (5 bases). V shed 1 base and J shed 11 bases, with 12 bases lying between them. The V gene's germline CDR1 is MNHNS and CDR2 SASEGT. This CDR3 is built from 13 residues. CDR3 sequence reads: CASSEEGQGKQFF. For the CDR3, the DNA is TGTGCCAGCAGTGAAGAGGGGCAGGGAAAGCAGTTCTTC.

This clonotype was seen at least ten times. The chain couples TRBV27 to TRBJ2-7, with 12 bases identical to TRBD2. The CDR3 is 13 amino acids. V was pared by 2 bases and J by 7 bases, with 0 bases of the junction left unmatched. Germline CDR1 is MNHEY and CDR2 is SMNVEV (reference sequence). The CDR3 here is CASSLGLAGEQYF. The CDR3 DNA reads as TGTGCCAGCAGTTTAGGACTAGCGGGGGAGCAGTACTTC.

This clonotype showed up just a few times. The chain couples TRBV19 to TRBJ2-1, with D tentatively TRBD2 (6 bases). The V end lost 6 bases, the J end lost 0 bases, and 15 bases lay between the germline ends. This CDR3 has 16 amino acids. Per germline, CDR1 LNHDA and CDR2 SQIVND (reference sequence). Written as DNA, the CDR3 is TGTGCCAGTAGCACCTTAGCCGGGAGCTCCTACAATGAGCAGTTCTTC. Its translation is CASSTLAGSSYNEQFF.

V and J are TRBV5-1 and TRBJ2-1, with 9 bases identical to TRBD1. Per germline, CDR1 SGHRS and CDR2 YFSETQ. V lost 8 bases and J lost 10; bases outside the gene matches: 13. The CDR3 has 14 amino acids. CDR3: CASKPGQGGEEQFF. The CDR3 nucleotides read TGCGCCAGTAAACCGGGACAGGGTGGTGAAGAGCAGTTCTTC.

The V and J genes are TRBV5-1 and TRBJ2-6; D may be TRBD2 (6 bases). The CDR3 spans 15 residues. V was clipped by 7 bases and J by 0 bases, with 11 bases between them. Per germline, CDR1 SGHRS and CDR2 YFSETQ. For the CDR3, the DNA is TGCGCCAGCGGAGTGGGGGGCTCTGGGGCCAACGTCCTGACTTTC. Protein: CASGVGGSGANVLTF. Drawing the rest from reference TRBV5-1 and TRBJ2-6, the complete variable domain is KAGVTQTPRYLIKTRGQQVTLSCSPISGHRSVSWYQQTPGQGLQFLFEYFSETQRNKGNFPGRFSGRQFSNSRSEMNVSTLELGDSALYLCASGVGGSGANVLTFGAGSRLTVL.

This chain's CDR3 is CSARVAGSNYGYTF. The CDR3 region has the DNA TGCAGTGCTAGAGTGGCAGGGAGCAACTATGGCTACACCTTC. The J gene is TRBJ1-2, the V gene TRBV20-1; perhaps TRBD1 as D (5 bases). CDR3 length: 14 amino acids. In germline, CDR1 is DFQATT, CDR2 SNEGSKA (reference sequence). V was pared by 1 base and J by 2 bases, with 11 bases between.

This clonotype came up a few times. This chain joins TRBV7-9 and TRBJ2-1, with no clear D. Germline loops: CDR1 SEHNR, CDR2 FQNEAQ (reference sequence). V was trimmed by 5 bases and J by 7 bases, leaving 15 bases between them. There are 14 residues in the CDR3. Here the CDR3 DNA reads TGTGCCAGCAGCCCCATAGGTGGTTTGAATGAGCAGTTCTTC. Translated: CASSPIGGLNEQFF.

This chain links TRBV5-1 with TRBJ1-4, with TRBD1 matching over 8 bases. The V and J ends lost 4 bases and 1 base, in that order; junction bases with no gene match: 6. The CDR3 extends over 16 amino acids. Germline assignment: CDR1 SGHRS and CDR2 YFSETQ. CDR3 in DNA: TGCGCCAGCAGCGGCGGACAGGGTCGAACTAATGAAAAACTGTTTTTT. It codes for CASSGGQGRTNEKLFF. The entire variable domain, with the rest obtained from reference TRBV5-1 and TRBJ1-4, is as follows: KAGVTQTPRYLIKTRGQQVTLSCSPISGHRSVSWYQQTPGQGLQFLFEYFSETQRNKGNFPGRFSGRQFSNSRSEMNVSTLELGDSALYLCASSGGQGRTNEKLFFGSGTQLSVL.

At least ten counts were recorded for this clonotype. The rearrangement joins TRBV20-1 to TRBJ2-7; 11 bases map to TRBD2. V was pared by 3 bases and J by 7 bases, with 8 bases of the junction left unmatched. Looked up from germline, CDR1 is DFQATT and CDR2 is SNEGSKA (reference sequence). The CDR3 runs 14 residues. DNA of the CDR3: TGCAGTGCTAGGGGCCGACTAGCGGGAAGTGAGCAGTACTTC. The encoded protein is CSARGRLAGSEQYF.

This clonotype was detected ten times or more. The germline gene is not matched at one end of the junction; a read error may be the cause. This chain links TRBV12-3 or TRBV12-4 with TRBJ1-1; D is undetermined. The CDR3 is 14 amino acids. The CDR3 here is CASSLRTGNTEAFF. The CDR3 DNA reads TGCGCCAGCAGCCTACGGACGGGGAACACTGAAGCTTTCTTT.

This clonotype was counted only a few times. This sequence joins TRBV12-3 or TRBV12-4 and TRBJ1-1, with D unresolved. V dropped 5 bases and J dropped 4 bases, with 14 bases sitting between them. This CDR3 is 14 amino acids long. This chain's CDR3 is CASSPRAHGTEAFF. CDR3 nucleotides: TGTGCCAGCAGTCCTAGGGCCCATGGCACTGAAGCTTTCTTT.

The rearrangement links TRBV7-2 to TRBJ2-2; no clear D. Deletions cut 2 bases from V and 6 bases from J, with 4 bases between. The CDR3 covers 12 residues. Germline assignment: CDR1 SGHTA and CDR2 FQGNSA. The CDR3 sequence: CASSLTAGELFF. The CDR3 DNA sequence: TGTGCCAGCAGCTTAACAGCCGGGGAGCTGTTTTTT.

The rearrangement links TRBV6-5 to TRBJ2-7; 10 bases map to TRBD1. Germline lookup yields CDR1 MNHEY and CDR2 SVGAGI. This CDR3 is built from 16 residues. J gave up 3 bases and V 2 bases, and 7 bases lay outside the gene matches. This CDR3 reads CASSYHRGQGIYEQYF. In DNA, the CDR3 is TGTGCCAGCAGTTACCATAGGGGACAGGGGATCTACGAGCAGTACTTC.

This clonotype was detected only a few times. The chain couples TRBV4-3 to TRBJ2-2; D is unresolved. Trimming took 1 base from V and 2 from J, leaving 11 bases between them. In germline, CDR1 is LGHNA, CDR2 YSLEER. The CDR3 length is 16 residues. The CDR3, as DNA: TGCGCCAGCAGCCAAGTTTCAAGTTTTAACACCGGGGAGCTGTTTTTT. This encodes CASSQVSSFNTGELFF.

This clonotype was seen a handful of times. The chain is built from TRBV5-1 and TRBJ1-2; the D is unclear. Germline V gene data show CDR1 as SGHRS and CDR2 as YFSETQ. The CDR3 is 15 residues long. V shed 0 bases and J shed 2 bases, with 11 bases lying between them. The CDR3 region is CASSLDIGGNYGYTF. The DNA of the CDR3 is TGCGCCAGCAGCTTGGATATTGGAGGGAACTATGGCTACACCTTC.

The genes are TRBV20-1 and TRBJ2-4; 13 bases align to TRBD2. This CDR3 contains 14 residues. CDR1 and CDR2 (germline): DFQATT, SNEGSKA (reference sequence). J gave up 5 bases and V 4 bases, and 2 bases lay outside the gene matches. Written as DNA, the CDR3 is TGCAGTGCTACCGGGACTAGCGGGGAAAACATTCAGTACTTC. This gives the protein CSATGTSGENIQYF.

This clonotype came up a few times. CDR3 sequence (DNA): TGCAGTGCTAGGAGGGATCTTGACTATGGCTACACCTTC. It specifies CSARRDLDYGYTF. The chain combines TRBV20-1 with TRBJ1-2; no reliable D call. The CDR3 is made up of 13 amino acids. CDR1 and CDR2 from the germline V gene are DFQATT and SNEGSKA (reference sequence). Trimming removed 3 bases at V and 3 bases at J, with 11 bases between.